This T cell receptor beta chain was identified during a study of spatial heterogeneity in lung cancer. The overall study: An average of more than ten raw reads was observed per unique TCR and UMI combination.

Note on this clonotype: The antigen is not known.

Time point defined: sample taken at primary tumor resection. Sequencing covered unsorted whole RNA taken from tumor, nontumor lung or frozen PBMC. The donors were more than 70 patients with non-small cell lung cancer that was early-stage and untreated. Trimming stripped 2 bases from V and 6 bases from J, with 15 bases between. The CDR3 has 14 amino acids. CDR1 and CDR2 from the germline V gene are DFQATT and SNEGSKA (reference sequence). Study results and limitations: Compared with follow-up, resection was when ubiquitous expanded tumor TCRs appeared in blood more.

Unique molecular identifiers tagged every individual TCR cDNA molecule. Using its own MiXCR run on the 5' RACE reads, TCRdb lists one record per CDR3 protein. The sample consists of tens of thousands of distinct CDR3 sequences, approximately 20% of them appearing once. The sequencing here drew on PBMCs, taken at surgery. This clonotype was sampled from a male donor with early-stage non-small cell lung cancer. The chain uses TRBV20-1 and TRBJ2-3; D tentatively reads TRBD1 or TRBD2 (6 bases each). The CDR3 sequence: CSARPTRGADTQYF. The CDR3, as DNA: TGCAGTGCTAGACCTACAAGGGGGGCCGATACGCAGTATTTT.